Following are 25 T cell receptor beta chains from one sample sequenced in a study of spatial heterogeneity in lung cancer. MiXCR, applied by TCRdb to the 5' RACE reads, yields one record per CDR3 protein. The profile shows 85,000 to 100,000 distinct CDR3 sequences, approximately 12% of them singletons. Time point given: sample taken at primary tumor resection. This specimen consisted of PBMCs, obtained at surgery. The receptor source for this set is a male donor with early-stage non-small cell lung cancer.

This chain connects TRBV25-1 to TRBJ1-1; D gene unclear. The CDR3 length is 13 residues. Germline V gene data show CDR1 as MGHDK and CDR2 as SYGVNS. V was pared by 6 bases and J by 0 bases, with 8 bases between. CDR3 sequence: CASRQTMNTEAFF. The CDR3 coding sequence is TGTGCCAGCAGACAGACAATGAACACTGAAGCTTTCTTT.

This clonotype was observed a handful of times. The chain links TRBV20-1 to TRBJ2-5, with 9 bases matching TRBD1. V shed 2 bases and J 5 bases; nucleotides not matched to a gene: 18. Germline V gene lookup returns CDR1 DFQATT and CDR2 SNEGSKA (reference sequence). This CDR3 is 18 amino acids long. This CDR3 is CSARLGHPGTGTGETQYF. In DNA form, the CDR3 reads TGCAGTGCTAGATTGGGGCATCCCGGGACAGGGACAGGGGAGACCCAGTACTTC.

This clonotype has ten or more counts. This rearrangement joins TRBV11-3 to TRBJ2-5; D tentatively fits TRBD1 or TRBD2 (5 bases each). V was trimmed by 5 bases and J by 4 bases, leaving 11 bases between them. The CDR3 has 13 residues. CDR1 and CDR2 (germline): SGHNT, YENEEA. The CDR3 DNA sequence: TGTGCCAGCAGCGACCGGGGCCCAGAGACCCAGTACTTC. This codes for CASSDRGPETQYF.

The chain uses TRBV7-3 and TRBJ2-5, with D perhaps TRBD1 (6 bases). This CDR3 is 14 amino acids long. V lost 5 bases and J 5 bases, leaving 15 bases between the germline ends. CDR1 is SGHTA and CDR2 is FQGTGA in the germline V gene. DNA of the CDR3: TGTGCCAGCAGCCGAGACGACAGGTCGGAGACCCAGTACTTC. It translates to CASSRDDRSETQYF.

This clonotype was recorded a few times. The chain recombines TRBV6-2 or TRBV6-3 with TRBJ1-6, with D uncertain. The V gene's germline CDR1 is MNHEY and CDR2 SVGEGT. This CDR3 comprises 15 residues. Deletions cut 6 bases from V and 0 bases from J, with 9 bases between. CDR3 in DNA: TGTGCCAGCAGAACGACGGCCTCCTATAATTCACCCCTCCACTTT. This gives the protein CASRTTASYNSPLHF.

This clonotype showed up just a few times. J is TRBJ2-7 and V is TRBV5-1; TRBD2 matches at 8 bases. Germline CDR1 and CDR2: SGHRS and YFSETQ. The junction had 13 bases not matched to a gene; V was cut back by 5 bases and J by 6 bases. The CDR3 runs to 15 residues. The DNA for the CDR3 is TGCGCCAGCAGTGGGACACGGGGGGGCCCCCTCGAGCAGTACTTC. This gives the protein CASSGTRGGPLEQYF.

The rearrangement joins TRBV24-1 to TRBJ1-5; D is possibly TRBD1 (5 bases). Trimming left V 3 bases short and J 4 bases short, with 12 bases between. The CDR3 spans 15 residues. Per germline, CDR1 KGHDR and CDR2 SFDVKD. The CDR3 nucleotides are TGTGCCACCAGTGATCCGCAACAGGTAAATCAGCCCCAGCATTTT. Translation: CATSDPQQVNQPQHF.

The chain recombines TRBV4-1 with TRBJ2-7; no clear D gene. The CDR3 spans 15 residues. V lost 1 base to trimming and J lost 0 bases, with 10 bases between them. CDR1 and CDR2 from the germline V gene are MGHRA and YSYEKL. The CDR3 sequence: CASSQADTLSYEQYF. CDR3 coding DNA: TGCGCCAGCAGCCAAGCAGACACCCTCTCCTACGAGCAGTACTTC.

This clonotype was picked up a small number of times. The chain links TRBV28 to TRBJ2-7, with D hard to call. V shed 7 bases and J shed 2 bases, with 15 bases lying between them. Germline values: CDR1 MDHEN, CDR2 SYDVKM. The CDR3 sequence is 14 residues long. Here the CDR3 DNA reads TGTGCCAGCACCTTTCCCGGCGGTACCTACGAGCAGTACTTC. Amino acids: CASTFPGGTYEQYF.

This chain connects TRBV5-1 to TRBJ1-2; possibly TRBD1 for D (5 bases). V dropped 4 bases and J dropped 7 bases, with 20 bases sitting between them. Per germline, CDR1 SGHRS and CDR2 YFSETQ. The length of the CDR3 is 15 residues. The CDR3 sequence: CASSLTDTRTGGYTF. CDR3 DNA sequence: TGCGCCAGCAGCCTCACGGACACCCGGACGGGTGGCTACACCTTC.

This clonotype was counted many times. This chain uses TRBV6-2 or TRBV6-3 with TRBJ2-1; 11 bases match TRBD2. CDR1 is MNHEY and CDR2 is SVGEGT in the germline V gene. CDR3 length: 15 residues. The junction had 7 bases not matched to a gene; V was cut back by 8 bases and J by 4 bases. DNA of the CDR3: TGTGCCAGCCGCCCACGGACTAGCGGGTACAATGAGCAGTTCTTC. This sequence encodes CASRPRTSGYNEQFF.

This clonotype was seen only a few times. The chain is built from TRBV28 and TRBJ1-6, with D unclear. The ends were cut back, 10 bases at V and 5 bases at J, with 21 bases in the middle. Germline loops: CDR1 MDHEN, CDR2 SYDVKM. The CDR3 consists of 16 residues. In nucleotides, the CDR3 is TGTGCCATTCCCGGGTCAGATGGGCGCCATAATTCACCCCTCCACTTT. This gives the protein CAIPGSDGRHNSPLHF.

The CDR3 sequence: CASSQDRDTYQPQHF. CDR3 bases: TGCGCCAGCAGCCAAGATCGGGACACCTATCAGCCCCAGCATTTT. The J gene is TRBJ1-5, the V gene TRBV4-3; D possibly corresponds to TRBD1 (6 bases). In germline, CDR1 is LGHNA, CDR2 YSLEER. V was clipped by 0 bases and J by 5 bases, with 11 bases between them. This CDR3 has 15 residues.

In its sample, this clonotype was seen many times. The chain carries TRBV18 and TRBJ2-1, with 11 bases fitting TRBD2. V lost 0 bases, J lost 9 bases, and 4 bases stayed unmatched. Germline CDR1 reads KGHSH; CDR2 reads LQKENI. CDR3 size: 15 residues. In DNA form, the CDR3 reads TGTGCCAGCTCACCACCGCTAGCGGGGGGAACTGAGCAGTTCTTC. This translates into CASSPPLAGGTEQFF.

The V gene is TRBV6-2 or TRBV6-3, the J gene TRBJ1-2; 8 nucleotides agree with TRBD1. CDR3 size: 15 residues. Trimming cost V 6 bases and J 2 bases; bases outside gene matches: 8. Germline values: CDR1 MNHEY, CDR2 SVGEGT. The DNA of the CDR3 is TGTGCCAGCAGAACAAGGACAGGGTCGAACTATGGCTACACCTTC. Amino acids: CASRTRTGSNYGYTF.

This clonotype turned up a few times. The J gene is TRBJ1-1, the V gene TRBV4-1; D unclear. The CDR3 has 14 amino acids. Germline V CDR1 and CDR2: MGHRA, YSYEKL. V was clipped by 1 base and J by 0 bases, with 6 bases between them. CDR3 amino acids: CASSQAGLNTEAFF. Here the CDR3 DNA reads TGCGCCAGCAGCCAAGCGGGGTTGAACACTGAAGCTTTCTTT.

The CDR3 is CAWSRQVHEQYF. DNA of the CDR3: TGTGCCTGGAGTCGACAGGTTCACGAGCAGTACTTC. The rearrangement uses TRBV30 and TRBJ2-7; TRBD1 might be the D (6 bases). Germline V gives CDR1 GTSNPN, CDR2 SVGIG (reference sequence). The V end was cut by 2 bases, the J end by 5 bases, with 10 bases between. There are 12 residues in the CDR3.

This clonotype was recorded at least ten times. This chain connects TRBV28 to TRBJ1-2, with 12 bases matching TRBD1. Unmatched junction bases numbered 10, after V lost 6 bases and J lost 5 bases. The CDR3 has 16 residues. Looked up from germline, CDR1 is MDHEN and CDR2 is SYDVKM. DNA for the CDR3: TGTGCCAGCAGACGGGACAGGGGGCGCGCATCGTATGGCTACACCTTC. Translating it yields CASRRDRGRASYGYTF.

The table lists this clonotype with a few counts. The chain combines TRBV7-2 with TRBJ2-5, with D unclear. Looked up from germline, CDR1 is SGHTA and CDR2 is FQGNSA. Trimming cost V 6 bases and J 7 bases, with 12 bases left between them. The CDR3 contains 12 residues. This CDR3 reads CASRSISGTQYF. DNA for the CDR3: TGTGCCAGCAGGTCAATCTCCGGGACCCAGTACTTC.

The chain carries TRBV5-1 and TRBJ2-1; D may match TRBD1 or TRBD2 (5 bases each). CDR1 and CDR2 from the germline V gene are SGHRS and YFSETQ. The CDR3 is 13 amino acids. Trimming left V 7 bases short and J 7 bases short, with 15 bases between. Here the CDR3 reads CASVTMPGNEQFF. CDR3 DNA sequence: TGCGCCAGCGTGACTATGCCAGGGAATGAGCAGTTCTTC.

V is TRBV5-1 and J is TRBJ2-2; a possible D gene is TRBD2 (5 bases). V shed 1 base and J shed 0 bases, with 10 bases lying between them. In germline, CDR1 is SGHRS, CDR2 YFSETQ. CDR3 length: 16 residues. The CDR3 region is CASSLFRGANTGELFF. CDR3 DNA: TGCGCCAGCAGCTTGTTTCGGGGTGCGAACACCGGGGAGCTGTTTTTT.

The J gene is TRBJ2-1, the V gene TRBV3-1; no reliable D call. CDR3 length: 14 residues. The germline gives CDR1 LGHDT, CDR2 YNNKEL (reference sequence). Trimming removed 1 base at V and 8 bases at J, with 12 bases between. The CDR3 DNA follows: TGTGCCAGCAGCCAAGCATCCCTAGTTCATGAGCAGTTCTTC. Translating it yields CASSQASLVHEQFF.

This chain joins TRBV14 and TRBJ2-1, with D maybe TRBD2 (6 bases). Trimming pared 3 bases from V and 1 base from J, leaving 19 bases between. This CDR3 has 18 amino acids. Germline V lookup: CDR1 SGHDN, CDR2 FVKESK. The DNA of the CDR3 is TGTGCCAGCAGCCAGGGGAGTGTGGGTAGCGGTTCCTACAATGAGCAGTTCTTC. This codes for CASSQGSVGSGSYNEQFF.

The V call is TRBV11-2, the J call TRBJ2-5; 8 positions match TRBD2. In germline, CDR1 is SGHAT, CDR2 FQNNGV. With 0 bases clipped from V and 5 bases from J, the junction kept 8 bases outside the gene matches. The CDR3 contains 16 residues. The CDR3 region is CASSLEAAGGRETQYF. CDR3 coding DNA: TGTGCCAGCAGCTTAGAAGCTGCGGGGGGCCGGGAGACCCAGTACTTC.

This clonotype was found a few times. This chain connects TRBV4-1 to TRBJ1-5; 7 nucleotides match TRBD1. The ends lost 1 base at V and 4 bases at J; junction bases unmatched: 7. The CDR3 totals 16 residues. Germline CDR1 MGHRA, CDR2 YSYEKL. The CDR3 region is CASSQGYGQVNQPQHF. Written as DNA, the CDR3 is TGCGCCAGCAGCCAAGGATACGGACAGGTAAATCAGCCCCAGCATTTT.